The 5 T cell receptor beta chains below were found in one sample sequenced in a study of CD8 T cells in ankylosing spondylitis. TCRdb analysed the 5' RACE reads with MiXCR anew, one entry per CDR3 protein. Among around 340,000 distinct CDR3 sequences listed, roughly 20% were seen once. The sample taken for sequencing was blood, either unsorted or a sorted T cell fraction (not recorded which). The receptors originated from a male donor with ankylosing spondylitis or in good health (not recorded which).

The V gene is TRBV2, the J gene TRBJ2-1; D perhaps matches TRBD2 (6 bases). This CDR3 has 12 residues. Germline CDR1 is SNHLY and CDR2 is FYNNEI. V lost 3 bases, J lost 10 bases, and 10 bases lay in between. CDR3 residues: CASSEWGDEQFF. In DNA form, the CDR3 reads TGTGCCAGCAGTGAGTGGGGGGACGAGCAGTTCTTC. Drawing the rest from reference TRBV2 and TRBJ2-1, the complete variable domain is EPEVTQTPSHQVTQMGQEVILRCVPISNHLYFYWYRQILGQKVEFLVSFYNNEISEKSEIFDDQFSVERPDGSNFTLKIRSTKLEDSAMYFCASSEWGDEQFFGPGTRLTVL.

This clonotype turned up a few times. J is TRBJ2-2 and V is TRBV4-1, with D tentatively TRBD2 (6 bases). Trimming removed 7 bases at V and 8 bases at J, with 14 bases between. The CDR3 loop spans 13 amino acids. Germline V CDR1 and CDR2: MGHRA, YSYEKL. CDR3 DNA sequence: TGCGCCAGCATGACGACGGGAGCGGGGGAGCTGTTTTTT. It yields the protein CASMTTGAGELFF.

This sequence joins TRBV12-3 or TRBV12-4 and TRBJ2-1; TRBD2 might be the D (6 bases). This CDR3 has 15 residues. Trimming removed 7 bases at V and 0 bases at J, with 13 bases between. For the CDR3, the DNA is TGTGCCAGCACCTGGCAGGGAGGCTCCTACAATGAGCAGTTCTTC. This translates into CASTWQGGSYNEQFF.

The CDR3 DNA sequence: TGTGCCAGCAGCGGGGCGGTAGCGGGGGGGGGCAATGAGCAGTTCTTC. It encodes CASSGAVAGGGNEQFF. The chain links TRBV9 to TRBJ2-1, with 11 bases that match TRBD2. The germline gives CDR1 SGDLS, CDR2 YYNGEE. V lost 3 bases to trimming and J lost 6 bases; unmatched junction nucleotides: 8. CDR3 length: 16 residues. The full variable domain, its missing parts supplied by reference TRBV9 and TRBJ2-1, is DSGVTQTPKHLITATGQRVTLRCSPRSGDLSVYWYQQSLDQGLQFLIQYYNGEERAKGNILERFSAQQFPDLHSELNLSSLELGDSALYFCASSGAVAGGGNEQFFGPGTRLTVL.

This clonotype was seen repeatedly, ten times or more. V usage is TRBV12-3 or TRBV12-4 and J usage is TRBJ1-1; no definite D call. V was clipped by 4 bases and J by 1 base, with 7 bases between them. The CDR3 totals 13 residues. CDR3 nucleotides: TGTGCCAGCAGTTCGGGCCAGAACACTGAAGCTTTCTTT. It specifies CASSSGQNTEAFF.